One and the same sample provided the 23 T cell receptor beta chains below, sequenced in a study of ipilimumab plus nivolumab after autologous stem cell transplantation. Sequencing used immunoSEQ multiplex PCR; TCRdb keeps in-frame clones, though not all of them. The sample carries more than 12,000 clones, roughly 79% recorded once. The material sequenced was PBMCs, taken in a trial of ipilimumab plus nivolumab as post-transplant consolidation. The receptors come from a male donor with primary mediastinal lymphoma.

J is TRBJ2-7 and V is TRBV6-1; D ambiguous. The CDR3 runs 15 residues. Germline V lookup: CDR1 MNHNS, CDR2 SASEGT. V gave up 7 bases and J gave up 0 bases, with 16 bases separating them. The chain's CDR3 is CASTSSFQNSYEQYF. DNA for the CDR3: TGTGCCAGCACCTCCTCCTTCCAGAACTCCTACGAGCAGTACTTC.

The chain has TRBV18 and TRBJ1-1; D perhaps matches TRBD1 (5 bases). CDR3 length: 14 amino acids. Trimming stripped 6 bases from V and 1 base from J, with 12 bases between. The germline gives CDR1 KGHSH, CDR2 LQKENI. The CDR3 reads CASSRGTGNTEAFF. The CDR3 DNA is TGTGCCAGCTCCCGCGGGACGGGGAACACTGAAGCTTTCTTT. Full variable domain (rest looked up from reference TRBV18 and TRBJ1-1): NAGVMQNPRHLVRRRGQEARLRCSPMKGHSHVYWYRQLPEEGLKFMVYLQKENIIDESGMPKERFSAEFPKEGPSILRIQQVVRGDSAAYFCASSRGTGNTEAFFGQGTRLTVV.

The genes are TRBV28 and TRBJ1-6; 11 bases are a match to TRBD1. The V gene end was trimmed by 3 bases and the J gene end by 10 bases; junction bases not matched to a gene: 5. The CDR3 is made up of 15 amino acids. Germline loops: CDR1 MDHEN, CDR2 SYDVKM. CDR3 region: CASSFSGQGGSPLHF. CDR3 sequence (DNA): TGTGCCAGCAGTTTCTCGGGACAGGGGGGGTCACCCCTCCACTTT. The complete variable domain, with remaining parts taken from reference TRBV28 and TRBJ1-6, reads DVKVTQSSRYLVKRTGEKVFLECVQDMDHENMFWYRQDPGLGLRLIYFSYDVKMKEKGDIPEGYSVSREKKERFSLILESASTNQTSMYLCASSFSGQGGSPLHFGNGTRLTVT.

This clone has more than one count but fewer than ten. The chain is built from TRBV7-8 and TRBJ1-5; 9 bases match TRBD1. V lost 5 bases, J lost 6 bases, and 8 bases stayed unmatched. The germline V gene encodes CDR1 SGHVS and CDR2 FQNEAQ. This CDR3 is 15 amino acids long. The CDR3 bases are TGTGCCAGCAGCCCAAACAGGGGGCCGAGTCAGCCCCAGCATTTT. Its protein product is CASSPNRGPSQPQHF.

In regard to this clone: The junction differs from germline at one of its ends, possibly a read error. Additional DNA sequences in this sample encode the identical CDR3. The chain is built from TRBV7-9 and TRBJ2-3, with TRBD2 matching over 7 bases. The CDR3 consists of 18 residues. In germline, CDR1 is SEHNR, CDR2 FQNEAQ (reference sequence). The CDR3 reads CASSLAGQRGPHTDTQYF. DNA of the CDR3: TGCGCCAGCAGCTTAGCGGGCCAGCGGGGACCCCACACAGATACGCAGTATTTT.

V gene TRBV27 combines with J gene TRBJ2-1; 8 bases fit TRBD2. The CDR3 length is 14 residues. V shed 6 bases and J 9 bases; nucleotides not matched to a gene: 10. Germline V gene lookup returns CDR1 MNHEY and CDR2 SMNVEV (reference sequence). This CDR3 reads CASSQGRAGGEQFF. The CDR3 DNA sequence: TGTGCCAGCAGCCAGGGCAGGGCGGGGGGTGAGCAGTTCTTC.

Remarks on this clone: One end of the junction does not line up with germline, which may come from a read error. The chain uses TRBV28 and TRBJ2-1, with TRBD1 identical over 7 bases. The germline CDR1 and CDR2 sequences are MDHEN and SYDVKM. This CDR3 has 16 amino acids. The CDR3 DNA is TGTGCCAGCAGCTCTCCCGGACAGGCCTCCTCCAATGAGCAGTTCTTC. This translates into CASSSPGQASSNEQFF.

This clone was observed once. The genes are TRBV27 and TRBJ2-2; 13 bases fit TRBD2. The CDR3 covers 16 residues. V trimming: 4 bases; J trimming: 7 bases; junction bases outside the gene matches: 6. CDR1 is MNHEY, CDR2 SMNVEV, per germline (reference sequence). CDR3 sequence (DNA): TGTGCCAGCAGTTACGGGACTAGCGGGACGGTCGGGGAGCTGTTTTTT. This sequence encodes CASSYGTSGTVGELFF.

This clone has a single count. This rearrangement joins TRBV5-4 to TRBJ1-2, with D maybe TRBD1 (6 bases). V lost 1 base and J lost 0, with 10 bases in between. This CDR3 is built from 15 residues. CDR1 and CDR2 from the germline V gene are SGHNT and YYREEE (reference sequence). The CDR3 DNA reads as TGTGCCAGCAGCTTGCCGAGGGGGACTAACTATGGCTACACCTTC. Protein: CASSLPRGTNYGYTF.

The rearrangement joins TRBV5-4 to TRBJ2-7, with 10 positions matching TRBD1. Germline V CDR1 and CDR2: SGHNT, YYREEE (reference sequence). This CDR3 region has 13 residues. Germline trimming cut 5 bases from V and 6 bases from J; bases unmatched to any gene: 5. CDR3 sequence: CASRGDRGLEQYF. The DNA of the CDR3 is TGTGCCAGCAGGGGGGACAGGGGCCTCGAGCAGTACTTC.

The chain joins TRBV5-1 to TRBJ2-3; D call uncertain. The germline V gene encodes CDR1 SGHRS and CDR2 YFSETQ. V dropped 0 bases and J dropped 0 bases, with 11 bases sitting between them. CDR3 size: 16 residues. The CDR3 region is CASSLGNTESTDTQYF. Here the CDR3 DNA reads TGCGCCAGCAGCTTGGGGAACACGGAGAGCACAGATACGCAGTATTTT.

This chain connects TRBV5-1 to TRBJ1-4, with TRBD1 identical over 8 bases. Germline CDR1 SGHRS, CDR2 YFSETQ. This CDR3 contains 15 residues. Trimming took 0 bases from V and 7 from J; bases not matched to a gene: 5. The chain's CDR3 is CASSLAGTGGEKLFF. In DNA, the CDR3 is TGCGCCAGCAGCTTGGCGGGGACAGGAGGTGAAAAACTGTTTTTT.

This chain joins TRBV5-1 and TRBJ1-1, with 7 bases that match TRBD1. The germline gives CDR1 SGHRS, CDR2 YFSETQ. The junction had 6 bases not matched to a gene; V was cut back by 3 bases and J by 1 base. There are 15 residues in the CDR3. CDR3 DNA sequence: TGCGCCAGCAGCTCGGAACAGGGGTCGAACACTGAAGCTTTCTTT. Amino acid sequence: CASSSEQGSNTEAFF.

The rearrangement links TRBV6-1 to TRBJ1-4, with D tentatively TRBD1 (5 bases). Trimming pared 6 bases from V and 0 bases from J, leaving 11 bases between. CDR3 length equals 15 residues. Germline V gene data show CDR1 as MNHNS and CDR2 as SASEGT. The CDR3 DNA is TGTGCCAGCAGCCCGGGACCGGCAACTAATGAAAAACTGTTTTTT. This translates into CASSPGPATNEKLFF.

A single count supports this clone. The chain employs TRBV5-4 and TRBJ2-1, with TRBD2 identical over 7 bases. This CDR3 is built from 16 residues. CDR1 and CDR2 from the germline V gene are SGHNT and YYREEE (reference sequence). V was pared by 6 bases and J by 6 bases, with 15 bases of the junction left unmatched. CDR3 nucleotide sequence: TGTGCCAGCACCACCCCCCCGGGAGGAGAGGGCAATGAGCAGTTCTTC. It is translated as CASTTPPGGEGNEQFF.

This clone was counted a single time. The V and J genes are TRBV27 and TRBJ2-1; D unclear. CDR1 is MNHEY, CDR2 SMNVEV, per germline (reference sequence). V was trimmed by 4 bases and J by 6 bases, leaving 10 bases between them. The CDR3 consists of 13 residues. The CDR3 DNA reads as TGTGCCAGCAGTTCTAACTATCCCAATGAGCAGTTCTTC. It specifies CASSSNYPNEQFF.

The genes are TRBV18 and TRBJ1-3; TRBD1 is a possible D gene (6 bases). CDR3 length: 16 residues. CDR1 is KGHSH, CDR2 LQKENI, per germline. Trimming cost V 3 bases and J 2 bases, with 14 bases left between them. CDR3 nucleotide sequence: TGTGCCAGCTCACCCAGGGGCGGGAGCCCTGGAAACACCATATATTTT. Its protein is CASSPRGGSPGNTIYF.

The V and J genes are TRBV18 and TRBJ2-1; perhaps TRBD2 as D (6 bases). Trimming took off 3 bases at V and 4 bases at J, with 13 bases between the two ends. Germline V CDR1 and CDR2: KGHSH, LQKENI. This CDR3 has 15 residues. CDR3 in DNA: TGTGCCAGCTCACCTGGGGGGACCGGTTACAATGAGCAGTTCTTC. It yields the protein CASSPGGTGYNEQFF. The variable domain in full, completed from reference TRBV18 and TRBJ2-1, reads NAGVMQNPRHLVRRRGQEARLRCSPMKGHSHVYWYRQLPEEGLKFMVYLQKENIIDESGMPKERFSAEFPKEGPSILRIQQVVRGDSAAYFCASSPGGTGYNEQFFGPGTRLTVL.

This rearrangement joins TRBV7-6 to TRBJ1-6; tentative D call: TRBD1 (5 bases). CDR1 and CDR2 (germline): SGHVS, FNYEAQ. The length of the CDR3 is 13 residues. Trimming removed 1 base from V and 13 bases from J, with 11 bases in between. The CDR3 bases are TGTGCCAGCAGCTTAGAACAGGACTTCCCCCTCCACTTT. Protein: CASSLEQDFPLHF.

This clone came up a few times. V and J are TRBV6-1 and TRBJ2-7, with 8 bases fitting TRBD2. V gave up 5 bases and J gave up 0 bases; unmatched junction bases: 6. This CDR3 comprises 15 residues. Per the germline V gene, CDR1 is MNHNS and CDR2 is SASEGT. DNA of the CDR3: TGTGCCAGCAGTAGAGCGGGGGCGATCTCCTACGAGCAGTACTTC. This sequence encodes CASSRAGAISYEQYF.

This clone has only a few counts. The chain combines TRBV6-1 with TRBJ1-5; D unclear. CDR3 length: 14 amino acids. V was trimmed by 7 bases and J by 3 bases, leaving 13 bases between them. The germline CDR1 and CDR2 sequences are MNHNS and SASEGT. CDR3 nucleotide sequence: TGTGCCAGCACCGAAATGGGCGTCAATCAGCCCCAGCATTTT. Translation gives CASTEMGVNQPQHF.

The V call is TRBV28, the J call TRBJ2-1; the D gene is possibly TRBD2 (6 bases). The CDR3 totals 16 residues. The germline V gene has CDR1 MDHEN and CDR2 SYDVKM. V shed 5 bases and J shed 3 bases, with 17 bases lying between them. Here the CDR3 reads CASSEISGGFYNEQFF. For the CDR3, the DNA is TGTGCCAGCAGTGAAATCTCCGGGGGATTCTACAATGAGCAGTTCTTC.

V and J are TRBV6-5 and TRBJ2-6; D gene ambiguous. Germline CDR1 MNHEY, CDR2 SVGAGI. The CDR3 loop spans 15 amino acids. Trimming pared 0 bases from V and 1 base from J, leaving 4 bases between. CDR3: CASSYSGSGANVLTF. In DNA form, the CDR3 reads TGTGCCAGCAGTTACTCCGGATCTGGGGCCAACGTCCTGACTTTC.